These T cell receptor beta chains were read from a single sample in a study of T cell responses to AZD1222 COVID-19 vaccine. Sequencing used immunoSEQ multiplex PCR; TCRdb keeps in-frame clones, though not all of them. The sample includes 95,000 or so clones, more than 85% of them seen just once. This material consisted of peripheral blood, taken 28 days after the second AZD1222 dose. Receptor source: an adult who received the AZD1222 COVID-19 vaccine. Each CDR3 is given with its conserved first and last residue. The order of the fields is D gene, J gene, clone size, V gene, CDR3 DNA, CDR3 protein. D genes are given only for firm matches. Where a row states a size, it is once, few, many or the class of an expanded clone; other rows omit it.

D gene: TRBD2; J gene: TRBJ2-1; clone size: .; V gene: TRBV5-6; CDR3 DNA: TGTGCCAGCAGCCCCCCTAGCGGGAGGGCGCATGAGCAGTTCTTC; CDR3 protein: CASSPPSGRAHEQFF
D gene: .; J gene: TRBJ1-6; clone size: .; V gene: TRBV19; CDR3 DNA: TGTGCCAGTGGATTTAACCCAGAGGATTCACCCCTCCACTTT; CDR3 protein: CASGFNPEDSPLHF
D gene: .; J gene: TRBJ1-6; clone size: .; V gene: TRBV3-1/TRBV3-2; CDR3 DNA: TGTGCCAGCAACGTACAGGGAGGTAATTCACCCCTCCACTTT; CDR3 protein: CASNVQGGNSPLHF
D gene: .; J gene: TRBJ2-1; clone size: .; V gene: TRBV2; CDR3 DNA: TGTGCCAGCAGTGATTACAATGAGCAGTTCTTC; CDR3 protein: CASSDYNEQFF
D gene: .; J gene: TRBJ1-5; clone size: .; V gene: TRBV2; CDR3 DNA: TGTGCCAGCGCGGACAGCCTTTATAGCAATCAGCCCCAGCATTTT; CDR3 protein: CASADSLYSNQPQHF
D gene: .; J gene: TRBJ1-1; clone size: .; V gene: TRBV18; CDR3 DNA: TGTGCCAGCTCCCTGGACCAGAACACTGAAGCTTTCTTT; CDR3 protein: CASSLDQNTEAFF
D gene: .; J gene: TRBJ1-2; clone size: few; V gene: TRBV5-8; CDR3 DNA: TGTGCCAGCAGCTCGGGAAGACGTCTTCGATATGGCTACACCTTC; CDR3 protein: CASSSGRRLRYGYTF
D gene: .; J gene: TRBJ1-5; clone size: .; V gene: TRBV6-2/TRBV6-3; CDR3 DNA: TGTGCCAGCAGTTACTTCGGCGACCATAGCAATCAGCCCCAGCATTTT; CDR3 protein: CASSYFGDHSNQPQHF
D gene: .; J gene: TRBJ1-1; clone size: .; V gene: TRBV5-6; CDR3 DNA: TGTGCCAGCAGCTTGGAGGGTGGGGGGCGAGGGACTGAAGCTTTCTTT; CDR3 protein: CASSLEGGGRGTEAFF
D gene: .; J gene: TRBJ1-2; clone size: .; V gene: TRBV12-3/TRBV12-4; CDR3 DNA: TGTGCCAGCAGCCCCGCGGCTAACTATGGCTACACCTTC; CDR3 protein: CASSPAANYGYTF
D gene: .; J gene: TRBJ2-3; clone size: .; V gene: TRBV11-2; CDR3 DNA: TGTGCCAGCAGCTTAGATCGAGGGGTCCGAACCTATACGCAGTATTTT; CDR3 protein: CASSLDRGVRTYTQYF
D gene: .; J gene: TRBJ2-4; clone size: .; V gene: TRBV28; CDR3 DNA: TGTGCCAGCAGTTTATGGCCCAAAACCAAAAACATTCAGTACTTC; CDR3 protein: CASSLWPKTKNIQYF
D gene: .; J gene: TRBJ2-7; clone size: few; V gene: TRBV29-1; CDR3 DNA: TGCAGCGTGAGAACGGAGACCACGTCCTACGAGCAGTACTTC; CDR3 protein: CSVRTETTSYEQYF
D gene: .; J gene: TRBJ1-4; clone size: .; V gene: TRBV9; CDR3 DNA: TGTGCCAGCAGCATGACAGATAATGAAAAACTGTTTTTT; CDR3 protein: CASSMTDNEKLFF
D gene: .; J gene: TRBJ2-2; clone size: .; V gene: TRBV4-1; CDR3 DNA: TGCGCCAGCAGCCAAGGTACAGGGCGGACCGGGGAGCTGTTTTTT; CDR3 protein: CASSQGTGRTGELFF
D gene: .; J gene: TRBJ2-3; clone size: .; V gene: TRBV27; CDR3 DNA: TGTGCCAGCAGTTTACTCAACACAGATACGCAGTATTTT; CDR3 protein: CASSLLNTDTQYF
D gene: .; J gene: TRBJ1-4; clone size: .; V gene: TRBV10-3; CDR3 DNA: TGTGCCATCGCGGGGGTAACTAATGAAAAACTGTTTTTT; CDR3 protein: CAIAGVTNEKLFF
D gene: .; J gene: TRBJ1-5; clone size: .; V gene: TRBV11-2; CDR3 DNA: TGTGCCAGCAGCGACGGGGTCGGCAATCAGCCCCAGCATTTT; CDR3 protein: CASSDGVGNQPQHF
D gene: .; J gene: TRBJ1-4; clone size: once; V gene: TRBV7-2; CDR3 DNA: TGTGCCAGCAGCTTGGGGAGGGGCCCGAATGAAAAACTGTTTTTT; CDR3 protein: CASSLGRGPNEKLFF
D gene: TRBD2; J gene: TRBJ2-7; clone size: .; V gene: TRBV5-8; CDR3 DNA: TGTGCCAGCAGCTCACGACTAGCGGGAGGGGTTTACGAGCAGTACTTC; CDR3 protein: CASSSRLAGGVYEQYF
D gene: .; J gene: TRBJ2-2; clone size: .; V gene: TRBV5-1; CDR3 DNA: TGCGCCAGCAGACCCATTGTGGACACCGGGGAGCTGTTTTTT; CDR3 protein: CASRPIVDTGELFF
D gene: .; J gene: TRBJ2-5; clone size: .; V gene: TRBV9; CDR3 DNA: TGTGCCAGCAGCGTAGAGTGGGGTCAGACCCAGTACTTC; CDR3 protein: CASSVEWGQTQYF
D gene: .; J gene: TRBJ1-2; clone size: .; V gene: TRBV5-1; CDR3 DNA: TGCGCCAGCAGCCCCCAGGCGGGTAACTATGGCTACACCTTC; CDR3 protein: CASSPQAGNYGYTF
D gene: .; J gene: TRBJ1-2; clone size: .; V gene: TRBV6-6; CDR3 DNA: TGTGCCAGCAGTCTAGCCCAGCCTAACTATGGCTACACCTTC; CDR3 protein: CASSLAQPNYGYTF
D gene: .; J gene: TRBJ1-5; clone size: .; V gene: TRBV5-4; CDR3 DNA: TGTGCCAGCAGCTTGCAGGGTAGCAATCAGCCCCAGCATTTT; CDR3 protein: CASSLQGSNQPQHF
D gene: .; J gene: TRBJ2-3; clone size: once; V gene: TRBV6-4; CDR3 DNA: TGTGCCAGCAGTCCGGGACGAGGGCGCGATACGCAGTATTTT; CDR3 protein: CASSPGRGRDTQYF
D gene: .; J gene: TRBJ2-2; clone size: .; V gene: TRBV3-1/TRBV3-2; CDR3 DNA: TGTGCCAGCAGCCAACAACAGAACACCGGGGAGCTGTTTTTT; CDR3 protein: CASSQQQNTGELFF
D gene: .; J gene: TRBJ2-5; clone size: .; V gene: TRBV18; CDR3 DNA: TGTGCCAGCTCACCGGCGATTCCGGGGCAGACCCAGTACTTC; CDR3 protein: CASSPAIPGQTQYF
D gene: .; J gene: TRBJ2-7; clone size: once; V gene: TRBV28; CDR3 DNA: TGTGCCAGCAGTCCCAAGAGGCGGCGGAGCGATGAATACGAGCAGTACTTC; CDR3 protein: CASSPKRRRSDEYEQYF
D gene: TRBD2; J gene: TRBJ2-7; clone size: .; V gene: TRBV6-1; CDR3 DNA: TGTGCCAGCAGTGAACCGGGACTAGCGGGATACGAGCAGTACTTC; CDR3 protein: CASSEPGLAGYEQYF
D gene: .; J gene: TRBJ1-3; clone size: few; V gene: TRBV7-8; CDR3 DNA: TGTGCCAGCCAGGGAGTCTCTGGAAACACCATATATTTT; CDR3 protein: CASQGVSGNTIYF
D gene: .; J gene: TRBJ1-1; clone size: once; V gene: TRBV30; CDR3 DNA: TGTGCCTGGATTCGCCGGGACCTTAACACTGAAGCTTTCTTT; CDR3 protein: CAWIRRDLNTEAFF
D gene: TRBD1; J gene: TRBJ1-6; clone size: .; V gene: TRBV27; CDR3 DNA: TGTGCCAGCAGTTCCGACAGGGTAGATTCACCCCTCCACTTT; CDR3 protein: CASSSDRVDSPLHF
D gene: .; J gene: TRBJ1-5; clone size: .; V gene: TRBV10-1; CDR3 DNA: TGCGCCAGCAGTGAGTCGAGGGATCAGCCCCAGCATTTT; CDR3 protein: CASSESRDQPQHF
D gene: TRBD2; J gene: TRBJ2-1; clone size: .; V gene: TRBV19; CDR3 DNA: TGTGCCAGTAGTACCCCCGATAAAGCTAGCGGGAGTTCAAGCTCCTACAATGAGCAGTTCTTC; CDR3 protein: CASSTPDKASGSSSSYNEQFF
D gene: TRBD2; J gene: TRBJ2-3; clone size: .; V gene: TRBV4-1; CDR3 DNA: TGCGCCAGCAGCCAAGAAGTATCAGGAGCGGGGAGCACAGATACGCAGTATTTT; CDR3 protein: CASSQEVSGAGSTDTQYF
D gene: TRBD1; J gene: TRBJ1-4; clone size: .; V gene: TRBV18; CDR3 DNA: TGTGCCAGCTCACCACGGACAGGAGAGAATGAAAAACTGTTTTTT; CDR3 protein: CASSPRTGENEKLFF
D gene: .; J gene: TRBJ2-3; clone size: .; V gene: TRBV27; CDR3 DNA: TGTGCCAGCAGTCTCAGGGTTACAGATACGCAGTATTTT; CDR3 protein: CASSLRVTDTQYF
D gene: TRBD2; J gene: TRBJ2-3; clone size: .; V gene: TRBV11-2; CDR3 DNA: TGTGCCAGCAGCCGATCTAGCGGGGGATCGACTTACACAGATACGCAGTATTTT; CDR3 protein: CASSRSSGGSTYTDTQYF
D gene: TRBD1; J gene: TRBJ1-2; clone size: .; V gene: TRBV13; CDR3 DNA: TGTGCCAGCAGCACCGGACAGGGTAACTATGGCTACACCTTC; CDR3 protein: CASSTGQGNYGYTF